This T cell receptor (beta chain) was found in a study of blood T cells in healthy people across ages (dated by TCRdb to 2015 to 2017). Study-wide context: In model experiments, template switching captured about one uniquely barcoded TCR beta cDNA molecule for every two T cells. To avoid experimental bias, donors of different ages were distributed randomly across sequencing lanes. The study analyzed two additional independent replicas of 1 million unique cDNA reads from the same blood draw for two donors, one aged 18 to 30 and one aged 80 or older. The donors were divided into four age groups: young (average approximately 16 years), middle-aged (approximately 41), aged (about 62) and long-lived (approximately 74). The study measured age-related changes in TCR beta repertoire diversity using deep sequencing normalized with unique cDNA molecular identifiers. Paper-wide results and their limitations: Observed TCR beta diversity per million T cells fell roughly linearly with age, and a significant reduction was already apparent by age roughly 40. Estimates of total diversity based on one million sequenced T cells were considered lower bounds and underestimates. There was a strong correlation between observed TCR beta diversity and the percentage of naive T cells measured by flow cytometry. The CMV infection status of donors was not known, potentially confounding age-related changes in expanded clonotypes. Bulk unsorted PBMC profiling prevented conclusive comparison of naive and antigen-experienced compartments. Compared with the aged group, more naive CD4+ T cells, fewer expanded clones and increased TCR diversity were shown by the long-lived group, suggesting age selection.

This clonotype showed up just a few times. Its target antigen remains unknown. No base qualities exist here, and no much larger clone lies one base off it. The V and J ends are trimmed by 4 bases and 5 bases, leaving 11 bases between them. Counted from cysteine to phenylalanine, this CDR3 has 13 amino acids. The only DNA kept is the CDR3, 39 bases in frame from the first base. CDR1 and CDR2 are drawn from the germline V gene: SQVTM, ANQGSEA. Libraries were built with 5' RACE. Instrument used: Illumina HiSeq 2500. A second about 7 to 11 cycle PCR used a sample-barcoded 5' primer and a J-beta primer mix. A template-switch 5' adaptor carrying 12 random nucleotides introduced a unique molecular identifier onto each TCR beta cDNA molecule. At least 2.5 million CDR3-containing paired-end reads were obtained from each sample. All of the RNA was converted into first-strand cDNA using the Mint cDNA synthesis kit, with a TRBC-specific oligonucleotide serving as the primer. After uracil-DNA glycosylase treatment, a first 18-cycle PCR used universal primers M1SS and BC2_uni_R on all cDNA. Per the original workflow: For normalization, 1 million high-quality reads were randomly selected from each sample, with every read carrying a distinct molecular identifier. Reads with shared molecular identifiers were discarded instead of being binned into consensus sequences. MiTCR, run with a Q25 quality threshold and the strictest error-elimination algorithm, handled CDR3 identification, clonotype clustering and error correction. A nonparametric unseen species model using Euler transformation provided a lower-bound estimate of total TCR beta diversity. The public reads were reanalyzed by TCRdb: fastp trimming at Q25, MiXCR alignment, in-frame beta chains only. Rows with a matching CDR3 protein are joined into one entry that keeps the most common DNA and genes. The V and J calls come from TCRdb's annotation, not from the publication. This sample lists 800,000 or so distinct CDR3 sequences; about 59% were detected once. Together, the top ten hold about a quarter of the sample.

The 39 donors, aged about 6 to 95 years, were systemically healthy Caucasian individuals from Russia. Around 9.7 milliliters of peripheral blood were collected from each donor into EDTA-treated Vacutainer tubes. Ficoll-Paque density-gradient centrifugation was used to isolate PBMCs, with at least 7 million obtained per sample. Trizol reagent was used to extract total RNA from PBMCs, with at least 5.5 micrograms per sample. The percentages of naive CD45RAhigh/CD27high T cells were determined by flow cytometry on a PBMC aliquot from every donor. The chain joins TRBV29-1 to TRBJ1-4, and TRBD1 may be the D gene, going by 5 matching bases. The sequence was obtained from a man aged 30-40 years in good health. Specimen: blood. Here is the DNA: TGCAGCGTTGCGGGACCGGAGAATGAAAAACTGTTTTTT. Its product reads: CSVAGPENEKLFF.